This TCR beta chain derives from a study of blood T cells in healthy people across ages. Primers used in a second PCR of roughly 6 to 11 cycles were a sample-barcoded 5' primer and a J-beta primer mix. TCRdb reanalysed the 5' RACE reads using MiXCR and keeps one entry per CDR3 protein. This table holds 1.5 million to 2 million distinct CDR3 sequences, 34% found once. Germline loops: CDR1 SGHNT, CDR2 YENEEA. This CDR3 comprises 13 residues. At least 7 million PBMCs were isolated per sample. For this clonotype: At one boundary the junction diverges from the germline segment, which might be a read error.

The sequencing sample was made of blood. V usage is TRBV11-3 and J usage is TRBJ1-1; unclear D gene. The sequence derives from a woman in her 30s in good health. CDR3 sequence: CASSPNGNTGAFF. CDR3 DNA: TGTGCCAGCAGCCCAAATGGGAACACTGGAGCTTTCTTT.